The 6 T cell receptor beta chains in this list originate from one sample, sequenced in a study of cytomegalovirus exposure and HLA in healthy donors. 60 Vbeta and 13 Jbeta primers were used in PCR. The protocol was immunoSEQ multiplex PCR, while the TCRdb copy is restricted to in-frame clones and leaves out a portion. Seen here are about 98,000 clones, 65% to 80% observed once, and the top ten hold about a sixth. Material for sequencing was PBMCs. These receptors were taken from a man between 60 and 70 years old in good health and CMV-seropositive.

J is TRBJ2-3 and V is TRBV30, with 7 bases that match TRBD2. CDR3 length: 15 residues. The V gene end was trimmed by 0 bases and the J gene end by 5 bases; junction bases not matched to a gene: 8. Germline CDR1 is GTSNPN and CDR2 is SVGIG (reference sequence). This CDR3 is CAWSVATGGVDTQYF. The CDR3 DNA is TGTGCCTGGAGTGTCGCAACGGGGGGTGTAGATACGCAGTATTTT. The variable domain in full, with the rest retrieved from reference TRBV30 and TRBJ2-3, is SQTIHQWPATLVQPVGSPLSLECTVEGTSNPNLYWYRQAAGRGLQLLFYSVGIGQISSEVPQNLSASRPQDRQFILSSKKLLLSDSGFYLCAWSVATGGVDTQYFGPGTRLTVL.

CDR3 protein: CASSLTGYNEQFF. The CDR3 nucleotides are TGTGCCAGCAGCTTGACAGGGTACAATGAGCAGTTCTTC. The chain couples TRBV5-8 to TRBJ2-1; D possibly corresponds to TRBD1 (6 bases). V was clipped by 1 base and J by 4 bases, with 6 bases between them. The CDR3 contains 13 residues. Germline V gives CDR1 SGHTS, CDR2 YDEGEE.

About this clone: This sample also contains other DNA sequences that code for the same CDR3. The V call is TRBV4-1, the J call TRBJ2-5, with 10 bases aligning to TRBD2. The CDR3 is 20 amino acids. The germline V gene encodes CDR1 MGHRA and CDR2 YSYEKL. The V segment lost 1 base and the J segment 2 bases; nucleotides outside the gene matches: 16. CDR3 in amino acids: CASSQVPRGASGGPQETQYF. CDR3 in DNA: TGCGCCAGCAGCCAAGTCCCTCGCGGCGCTAGCGGGGGACCTCAAGAGACCCAGTACTTC.

This clone was seen only once. At one end, the junction sequence differs from germline, possibly due to a read error. The gene calls are TRBV7-9 and TRBJ2-7, with a tentative D call TRBD2 (7 bases). The V gene's germline CDR1 is SEHNR and CDR2 FQNEAQ (reference sequence). The CDR3 covers 14 residues. This CDR3 reads CAISLVGGAGDQYF. In nucleotides, the CDR3 is TGTGCCATCAGCTTAGTGGGGGGCGCGGGGGACCAGTACTTC.

J is TRBJ1-4 and V is TRBV7-8, with D possibly TRBD1 on 6 matching bases. The germline V gene encodes CDR1 SGHVS and CDR2 FQNEAQ. V was trimmed by 1 base and J by 6 bases, leaving 12 bases between them. The CDR3 sequence is 15 residues long. CDR3 region: CASSLVGRGDEKLFF. In nucleotides, the CDR3 is TGTGCCAGCAGCTTAGTAGGCAGGGGAGATGAAAAACTGTTTTTT.

This clone was detected only a few times. This chain connects TRBV6-1 to TRBJ2-5; tentatively, D is TRBD1 (6 bases). Trimming shortened V by 6 bases and J by 5 bases, and 10 bases separated the two germline ends. Germline V lookup: CDR1 MNHNS, CDR2 SASEGT. This CDR3 has 12 amino acids. The CDR3 region is CASRRGYETQYF. As DNA, the CDR3 is TGTGCCAGCAGGAGGGGGTACGAGACCCAGTACTTC.